This is a list of T cell receptor beta chains from one sample in a study of shared clonotypes between healthy human individuals. Repertoires were generated with immunoSEQ multiplex PCR, while TCRdb's copy carries only in-frame clones and drops some. The table records some 1,900,000 clones, roughly 94% of them present only once. The material sequenced was naive CD8+ T cells sorted from blood. These receptors came from a man in his late teens or twenties in good health. CDR3s include the opening cysteine and the closing phenylalanine or tryptophan. Fields, in order: V gene, D gene, clone size, J gene, CDR3 protein, CDR3 DNA. D genes are given only for firm matches. Not every row has a clone size; where given, it reads once, few, many or a size class.

TRBV9	TRBD2	NA	TRBJ2-1	CAILLLAGLKKWFF	TGTGCCATCCTGCTTCTAGCGGGTTTAAAGAAGTGGTTCTTC
TRBV11-2	TRBD1	NA	TRBJ2-7	CASFGTGGSPEQYF	TGTGCCAGCTTCGGGACAGGGGGCTCTCCCGAGCAGTACTTC
TRBV5-6	TRBD2	NA	TRBJ2-1	CASSLLGEGRDNEQFF	TGTGCCAGCAGCTTGCTGGGGGAGGGCCGAGACAATGAGCAGTTCTTC
TRBV7-6	TRBD2	NA	TRBJ2-2	CASSAYPGLAGGAGELFF	TGTGCCAGCAGCGCCTACCCGGGACTAGCGGGAGGGGCCGGGGAGCTGTTTTTT
TRBV5-6	NA	NA	TRBJ2-4	CASSLQGEAKNIQYF	TGTGCCAGCAGCTTACAGGGCGAAGCCAAAAACATTCAGTACTTC
TRBV19	NA	NA	TRBJ1-4	CASSIDLAEEQAESEKLFF	TGTGCCAGTAGTATAGATCTCGCCGAAGAACAGGCGGAATCCGAAAAACTGTTTTTT
TRBV7-2	NA	NA	TRBJ2-3	CASSLGPEKDTQYF	TGTGCCAGCAGCTTGGGGCCCGAAAAAGATACGCAGTATTTT
TRBV5-4	NA	NA	TRBJ1-1	CASSPTAIDTEAFF	TGTGCCAGCAGTCCAACAGCTATTGACACTGAAGCTTTCTTT
TRBV28	NA	once	TRBJ1-1	CASSTIRSLDTEAFF	TGTGCCAGCAGTACGATACGGAGTTTAGACACTGAAGCTTTCTTT
TRBV10-1	TRBD1	NA	TRBJ1-4	CASTLKDRVGEKLFF	TGCGCCAGCACTTTAAAGGACAGGGTGGGTGAAAAACTGTTTTTT
TRBV19	NA	NA	TRBJ1-1	CASSDLNTEAFF	TGTGCCAGTAGCGACCTGAACACTGAAGCTTTCTTT
TRBV6-5	NA	NA	TRBJ2-7	CASSYGGGYSYEQYF	TGTGCCAGCAGTTACGGCGGGGGCTATTCCTACGAGCAGTACTTC
TRBV9	TRBD1	NA	TRBJ1-4	CASSGSPGQGATGNEKLFF	TGTGCCAGCAGCGGTAGCCCTGGACAGGGGGCGACCGGGAACGAAAAACTGTTTTTT
TRBV9	TRBD2	NA	TRBJ2-1	CASSPFGEGILYNEQFF	TGTGCCAGCAGTCCGTTCGGGGAGGGGATTTTGTACAATGAGCAGTTCTTC
TRBV27	NA	NA	TRBJ2-7	CASSQVSNTYEQYF	TGTGCCAGCAGTCAAGTTTCTAATACCTACGAGCAGTACTTC
TRBV27	NA	NA	TRBJ2-3	CASSLSPGLSTDTQYF	TGTGCCAGCAGTTTGAGTCCGGGACTCTCCACAGATACGCAGTATTTT
TRBV9	NA	NA	TRBJ2-7	CASSVGGGIVYEQYF	TGTGCCAGCAGCGTAGGGGGCGGGATCGTCTACGAGCAGTACTTC
TRBV27	NA	NA	TRBJ1-2	CASSLSMADYFYGYTF	TGTGCCAGCAGTTTATCGATGGCAGACTATTTTTATGGCTACACCTTC
TRBV28	TRBD2	NA	TRBJ2-5	CASSPGTSGGPNQETQYF	TGTGCCAGCAGTCCAGGGACTAGCGGGGGGCCCAACCAAGAGACCCAGTACTTC
TRBV9	TRBD1	NA	TRBJ1-1	CASSHRQGSSHMNTEAFF	TGTGCCAGCAGCCACCGACAGGGATCCTCCCATATGAACACTGAAGCTTTCTTT
TRBV7-2	NA	NA	TRBJ2-7	CASSRATRYEQYF	TGTGCCAGCAGCCGCGCTACTCGGTACGAGCAGTACTTC
TRBV10-2	NA	once	TRBJ2-7	CASRHLTGIEQYF	TGCGCCAGCAGACATCTAACAGGAATCGAGCAGTACTTC
TRBV7-8	TRBD1	NA	TRBJ1-1	CASSTTGGTEAFF	TGTGCCAGCAGCACTACAGGGGGGACTGAAGCTTTCTTT
TRBV27	TRBD2	NA	TRBJ2-1	CASSPRSGGYNEQFF	TGTGCCAGCAGTCCCCGTTCGGGAGGCTACAATGAGCAGTTCTTC
TRBV15	NA	once	TRBJ2-7	CATSSVGTYEQYF	TGTGCCACCAGCAGCGTGGGGACCTACGAGCAGTACTTC
TRBV27	NA	NA	TRBJ1-6	CASSETGPRGSPLHF	TGTGCCAGCAGTGAAACAGGGCCCAGGGGCTCACCCCTCCACTTT
TRBV4-3	NA	once	TRBJ2-2	CASSRSAPGELFF	TGCGCCAGCAGCCGATCCGCCCCGGGGGAGCTGTTTTTT
TRBV7-2	NA	once	TRBJ1-3	CASSLVLGQGPTIYF	TGTGCCAGCAGCTTAGTATTAGGGCAGGGGCCCACCATATATTTT
TRBV6-6	NA	NA	TRBJ2-4	CASTRDDRAKNIQYF	TGTGCCAGCACCAGGGACGACCGGGCCAAAAACATTCAGTACTTC
TRBV5-4	NA	NA	TRBJ1-1	CASSEFWGETEAFF	TGTGCCAGCAGCGAATTTTGGGGAGAGACTGAAGCTTTCTTT
TRBV6-5	NA	NA	TRBJ2-1	CASSYSVNNEQFF	TGTGCCAGCAGTTACTCGGTTAACAATGAGCAGTTCTTC
TRBV27	NA	NA	TRBJ1-1	CASSSGGLTEAFF	TGTGCCAGCAGTTCGGGGGGACTTACTGAAGCTTTCTTT